This T cell receptor (beta chain) was documented in a study of T cells in Graves' hyperthyroidism and ophthalmopathy. Exclusion of a patient resulted from uncontrolled infection, other autoimmune disease, pregnancy or lactation. RNA transcripts served as the template for amplifying TCR beta CDR3 regions. During a first-round RT-PCR of the TCR CDR3, the HTBI primer set was used. TCRdb redid the calling of the multiplex PCR reads with MiXCR, one entry per CDR3 protein. The sample lists 300,000 or so distinct CDR3 sequences; approximately 18% were seen once. There are 15 residues in the CDR3. V lost 4 bases and J lost 0, with 11 bases in between. The germline V gene encodes CDR1 SGHRS and CDR2 YFSETQ.

This clonotype originated in a woman aged 45-59 years with Graves' hyperthyroidism. The sample consisted of blood. The chain is built from TRBV5-1 and TRBJ2-1; a weak D match, TRBD2 (5 bases). CDR3 protein: CASSQTMSSYNEQFF. CDR3 nucleotide sequence: TGCGCCAGCAGCCAGACTATGAGCTCCTACAATGAGCAGTTCTTC.